These 18 T cell receptor beta chains share one sample of origin, sequenced in a study of T cells after yellow fever vaccination. Each CDR3 protein gets one entry after TCRdb re-called the 5' RACE reads with MiXCR. The data show 510,000 or so distinct CDR3 sequences, 15% to 20% seen once. This sample comprised PBMCs, obtained 15 days after the yellow fever booster vaccination. Receptor source: a man aged 25 to 45 who received the YFV17D yellow fever vaccine.

CDR3: CSVAPRVGLTDTQYF. CDR3 nucleotides: TGCAGCGTTGCCCCCAGGGTGGGTCTCACAGATACGCAGTATTTT. J is TRBJ2-3 and V is TRBV29-1; D possibly corresponds to TRBD1 (5 bases). From germline, CDR1 is SQVTM and CDR2 ANQGSEA. Trimming removed 4 bases from V and 2 bases from J, with 16 bases in between. This CDR3 spans 15 amino acids.

This clonotype was picked up a small number of times. This chain joins TRBV12-3 or TRBV12-4 and TRBJ2-3; 9 bases line up with TRBD2. The CDR3 length is 14 residues. After removal of 2 bases from V and 10 bases from J, the junction contained 7 bases not matched to a gene. The CDR3 spells CASSLQLAGFSQYF. The CDR3 region has the DNA TGTGCCAGCAGTTTACAGCTAGCGGGATTCTCGCAGTATTTT.

This clonotype was picked up a small number of times. Here the CDR3 DNA reads TGTGCCTGGAGTGGGGGACTAGCGGTCTCCTACGAGCAGTACTTC. Its translation is CAWSGGLAVSYEQYF. The chain links TRBV30 to TRBJ2-7; TRBD2 agrees at 11 bases. The V gene end was trimmed by 1 base and the J gene end by 0 bases; junction bases not matched to a gene: 2. CDR1 GTSNPN and CDR2 SVGIG come from the germline V gene (reference sequence). The CDR3 covers 15 residues.

The chain recombines TRBV6-1 with TRBJ2-7; a possible D gene is TRBD1 (5 bases). The V end was cut by 11 bases, the J end by 2 bases, with 13 bases between. The germline CDR1 and CDR2 sequences are MNHNS and SASEGT. There are 12 residues in the CDR3. Here the CDR3 DNA reads TGTGCCGGGGCCGGAAGGGCCTACGAGCAGTACTTC. This translates into CAGAGRAYEQYF.

V usage is TRBV5-1 and J usage is TRBJ1-5; D perhaps matches TRBD1 (5 bases). The CDR3 totals 14 residues. Trimming cost V 2 bases and J 7 bases, with 13 bases left between them. CDR1 is SGHRS and CDR2 is YFSETQ in the germline V gene. The CDR3 loop is CASSFGAAGQPQHF. Written as DNA, the CDR3 is TGCGCCAGCAGCTTTGGGGCCGCGGGACAGCCCCAGCATTTT.

This clonotype was seen only a few times. The CDR3 DNA sequence: TGTGCCACCAGCAGAGATAACGAGCAGTACTTC. This sequence encodes CATSRDNEQYF. The chain combines TRBV15 with TRBJ2-7; D gene uncertain. V lost 0 bases to trimming and J lost 5 bases, with 2 bases between them. Germline values: CDR1 LNHNV, CDR2 YYDKDF (reference sequence). This CDR3 is 11 amino acids long.

The chain uses TRBV12-3 or TRBV12-4 and TRBJ1-1, with 7 bases matching TRBD1. The CDR3 runs 13 residues. V trimming: 4 bases; J trimming: 6 bases; junction bases outside the gene matches: 5. The CDR3 reads CASSSTGISEAFF. In DNA form, the CDR3 reads TGTGCCAGCAGTTCGACAGGGATATCTGAAGCTTTCTTT.

The CDR3 protein is CSVEARTSGSGGDTQYF. CDR3 nucleotides: TGCAGCGTTGAAGCCAGGACTAGCGGTTCAGGGGGAGATACGCAGTATTTT. The chain is built from TRBV29-1 and TRBJ2-3, with 10 bases identical to TRBD2. The junction had 12 bases not matched to a gene; V was cut back by 1 base and J by 5 bases. Germline values: CDR1 SQVTM, CDR2 ANQGSEA. CDR3 length: 17 residues.

The chain recombines TRBV27 with TRBJ2-5; weak D call: TRBD2 (5 bases). The ends were cut back, 4 bases at V and 7 bases at J, with 10 bases in the middle. This CDR3 region has 12 residues. Per the germline V gene, CDR1 is MNHEY and CDR2 is SMNVEV (reference sequence). CDR3 sequence (DNA): TGTGCCAGCAGTTGGGAAGGAGGGACCCAGTACTTC. Its protein is CASSWEGGTQYF.

V gene TRBV7-2 combines with J gene TRBJ2-7, with a tentative D call TRBD1 (6 bases). The germline CDR1 and CDR2 sequences are SGHTA and FQGNSA. The germline V and J ends were trimmed by 4 bases and 3 bases, with 16 bases remaining between them. The CDR3 spans 15 residues. CDR3 sequence (DNA): TGTGCCAGCAGCTACCGGACAGTCGTCTTCTACGAGCAGTACTTC. Its protein product is CASSYRTVVFYEQYF.

The chain carries TRBV3-1 and TRBJ2-7; TRBD2 agrees at 14 bases. This CDR3 has 19 amino acids. Trimming removed 4 bases from V and 0 bases from J; junction bases left unmatched: 11. CDR1 is LGHDT, CDR2 YNNKEL, per germline (reference sequence). Written as DNA, the CDR3 is TGTGCCAGCAGCCCCTCGAGCCCGGGACTAGCGGGAGTCTCCTACGAGCAGTACTTC. Encoded protein: CASSPSSPGLAGVSYEQYF.

A few counts support this clonotype. The chain couples TRBV10-2 to TRBJ1-1, with no clear D. V was clipped by 3 bases and J by 1 base, with 12 bases between them. The V gene's germline CDR1 is WSHSY and CDR2 SAAADI. CDR3 length equals 15 residues. The CDR3 coding sequence is TGCGCCAGCAGTGAAGGCAGAGCCTGGAACACTGAAGCTTTCTTT. Protein sequence: CASSEGRAWNTEAFF.

This clonotype has more than one count but fewer than ten. The V call is TRBV12-3 or TRBV12-4, the J call TRBJ2-3; TRBD2 aligns across 7 bases. J lost 4 bases, V lost 5 bases, and 9 bases had no gene match. The CDR3 sequence is 15 residues long. CDR3 sequence reads: CASSPGLTTSDTQYF. The CDR3 bases are TGTGCCAGCAGTCCGGGACTAACCACATCAGATACGCAGTATTTT.

This clonotype occurred a few times. V usage is TRBV12-3 or TRBV12-4 and J usage is TRBJ2-6; no firm D call. The CDR3 sequence is 14 residues long. Trimming left V 7 bases short and J 4 bases short, with 11 bases between. The DNA for the CDR3 is TGTGCCAGCACCCACCGGAGCGGGGCCAACGTCCTGACTTTC. Translated: CASTHRSGANVLTF.

This clonotype was observed a few times. V and J are TRBV20-1 and TRBJ1-2; no clear D. Germline V gene data show CDR1 as DFQATT and CDR2 as SNEGSKA (reference sequence). The CDR3 is 14 residues long. Trimming cost V 1 base and J 8 bases, with 17 bases left between them. The CDR3, as DNA: TGCAGTGCTAGAGCGAGTCTACCGGGGTACGGCTACACCTTC. Protein product: CSARASLPGYGYTF.

This clonotype was seen more than once but under ten times. The V and J genes are TRBV15 and TRBJ1-2; D is perhaps TRBD1 (5 bases). The CDR3 is made up of 13 amino acids. CDR1 LNHNV and CDR2 YYDKDF come from the germline V gene (reference sequence). V was pared by 1 base and J by 4 bases, with 7 bases between. Written as DNA, the CDR3 is TGTGCCACCAGCAGAGGAGGGGCCTATGGCTACACCTTC. Amino acid sequence: CATSRGGAYGYTF.

The genes are TRBV7-2 and TRBJ2-7; 13 nucleotides match TRBD2. Looked up from germline, CDR1 is SGHTA and CDR2 is FQGNSA. The length of the CDR3 is 15 residues. Trimming cost V 7 bases and J 5 bases; bases outside gene matches: 8. The CDR3, as DNA: TGTGCCAGCACGAGTGGACTAGCGGGAGTCAACGAGCAGTACTTC. As protein: CASTSGLAGVNEQYF.

The rearrangement uses TRBV7-9 and TRBJ1-1; D is perhaps TRBD1 (6 bases). The CDR3 is made up of 16 amino acids. Trimming removed 4 bases from V and 6 bases from J, with 21 bases in between. Germline assignment: CDR1 SEHNR and CDR2 FQNEAQ (reference sequence). DNA for the CDR3: TGTGCCAGCAGCTCGAGGGGCCAGGGGCTTGGGGCTGAAGCTTTCTTT. This gives the protein CASSSRGQGLGAEAFF. The variable domain in full, completed from reference TRBV7-9 and TRBJ1-1, reads DTGVSQNPRHKITKRGQNVTFRCDPISEHNRLYWYRQTLGQGPEFLTYFQNEAQLEKSRLLSDRFSAERPKGSFSTLEIQRTEQGDSAMYLCASSSRGQGLGAEAFFGQGTRLTVV.